A single sample is the source of the 25 T cell receptor beta chains below, sequenced in a study of response to subunit inactivated influenza vaccine. TCRdb used MiXCR to reprocess the RT-PCR reads, holding one entry per CDR3 protein. The table has approximately 700,000 distinct CDR3 sequences, around 14% seen once. This sample comprised PBMCs from blood, obtained around 14 days before vaccination. These receptors originate from a man in his fifties who received an inactivated influenza vaccine.

This clonotype occurred a few times. The gene calls are TRBV7-6 and TRBJ2-7; D is possibly TRBD1 (7 bases). CDR3 length: 16 amino acids. Trimming cost V 5 bases and J 2 bases, with 19 bases left between them. The germline V gene encodes CDR1 SGHVS and CDR2 FNYEAQ. For the CDR3, the DNA is TGTGCCAGCAGCACAACGACAGGGACTGCAACCTACGAGCAGTACTTC. Its translation: CASSTTTGTATYEQYF.

This chain links TRBV5-1 with TRBJ2-5, with 7 bases identical to TRBD1. Germline loops: CDR1 SGHRS, CDR2 YFSETQ. Trimming removed 3 bases from V and 0 bases from J; junction bases left unmatched: 2. This CDR3 has 14 residues. This CDR3 is CASSSGQDQETQYF. CDR3 nucleotides: TGCGCCAGCAGCTCCGGACAGGACCAAGAGACCCAGTACTTC.

This chain connects TRBV27 to TRBJ1-6; D is unresolved. The CDR3 spans 14 residues. V lost 3 bases, J lost 3 bases, and 6 bases lay in between. From germline, CDR1 is MNHEY and CDR2 SMNVEV (reference sequence). CDR3 region: CASSLSIYNSPLHF. The CDR3 bases are TGTGCCAGCAGTTTGAGTATCTATAATTCACCCCTCCACTTT.

This chain joins TRBV5-1 and TRBJ1-5; 11 bases align to TRBD1. Per germline, CDR1 SGHRS and CDR2 YFSETQ. V shed 4 bases, J shed 3 bases, and the junction held 9 bases outside the gene matches. The CDR3 runs 17 residues. CDR3 DNA sequence: TGCGCCAGCAGCCCATCTGGGACAGGGGGGTACAATCAGCCCCAGCATTTT. The encoded protein is CASSPSGTGGYNQPQHF.

This chain links TRBV2 with TRBJ2-1; no clear D gene. Germline V CDR1 and CDR2: SNHLY, FYNNEI. The CDR3 runs to 15 residues. Trimming cost V 7 bases and J 5 bases, with 18 bases left between them. CDR3 coding DNA: TGTGCCAGCACCAAAGGAAGGCGTCAAGACAATGAGCAGTTCTTC. This translates into CASTKGRRQDNEQFF.

This clonotype was seen many times. The V and J genes are TRBV12-3 or TRBV12-4 and TRBJ1-5, with a possible D match to TRBD1 (6 bases). The ends were cut back, 7 bases at V and 5 bases at J, with 12 bases in the middle. The CDR3 is made up of 13 amino acids. In DNA, the CDR3 is TGTGCCAGCACAATAGGGGGAGATCAGCCCCAGCATTTT. Protein: CASTIGGDQPQHF.

This clonotype was counted a few times. This rearrangement joins TRBV12-3 or TRBV12-4 to TRBJ1-4, with D possibly being TRBD1 (6 bases). This CDR3 contains 16 residues. V was cut by 6 bases and J by 7 bases, with 21 bases left in between. Here the CDR3 DNA reads TGTGCCAGCAGCCCCACCAGGGACAACCCCTCTGAAAAACTGTTTTTT. It encodes CASSPTRDNPSEKLFF.

V gene TRBV14 combines with J gene TRBJ2-3; the D gene is possibly TRBD2 (5 bases). This CDR3 contains 17 residues. V was trimmed by 3 bases and J by 2 bases, leaving 18 bases between them. Germline assignment: CDR1 SGHDN and CDR2 FVKESK. The CDR3 here is CASSQRGGLPYTDTQYF. CDR3 in DNA: TGTGCCAGCAGCCAGAGAGGCGGGTTACCCTACACAGATACGCAGTATTTT.

This clonotype occurred a few times. This sequence joins TRBV20-1 and TRBJ2-1, with D possibly being TRBD2 (6 bases). The V end was cut by 2 bases, the J end by 4 bases, with 12 bases between. Per germline, CDR1 DFQATT and CDR2 SNEGSKA (reference sequence). The CDR3 is 14 residues long. The CDR3: CSARLGGGYNEQFF. For the CDR3, the DNA is TGCAGTGCTAGACTCGGGGGTGGTTACAATGAGCAGTTCTTC.

This clonotype was counted a few times. The genes are TRBV18 and TRBJ1-1, with D tentatively TRBD1 (5 bases). The CDR3 is made up of 15 amino acids. Trimming removed 6 bases from V and 5 bases from J, with 19 bases in between. From germline, CDR1 is KGHSH and CDR2 LQKENI. CDR3 nucleotide sequence: TGTGCCAGCTCGCCTACTTGGGGCGAGAATACTGAAGCTTTCTTT. Translating gives CASSPTWGENTEAFF.

The J gene is TRBJ1-6, the V gene TRBV18; TRBD1 matches at 8 bases. Germline CDR1 is KGHSH and CDR2 is LQKENI. V lost 3 bases to trimming and J lost 5 bases; unmatched junction nucleotides: 3. CDR3 length equals 15 residues. CDR3 bases: TGTGCCAGCTCACCTCAGGGGGCGGATAATTCACCCCTCCACTTT. As protein: CASSPQGADNSPLHF. Together with reference TRBV18 and TRBJ1-6, the CDR3 gives the full variable domain: NAGVMQNPRHLVRRRGQEARLRCSPMKGHSHVYWYRQLPEEGLKFMVYLQKENIIDESGMPKERFSAEFPKEGPSILRIQQVVRGDSAAYFCASSPQGADNSPLHFGNGTRLTVT.

This clonotype was recorded a few times. The chain couples TRBV20-1 to TRBJ2-2, with 8 bases that match TRBD2. The CDR3 has 14 amino acids. V shed 7 bases, J shed 2 bases, and the junction held 6 bases outside the gene matches. Germline V gene data show CDR1 as DFQATT and CDR2 as SNEGSKA (reference sequence). CDR3 coding DNA: TGCAGTGTTGTGCGGGGGGATAACACCGGGGAGCTGTTTTTT. It yields the protein CSVVRGDNTGELFF.

This clonotype was seen once. This chain uses TRBV7-2 with TRBJ2-7; unclear D gene. The CDR3 totals 15 residues. The germline gives CDR1 SGHTA, CDR2 FQGNSA. V lost 0 bases and J 1 base, leaving 10 bases between the germline ends. In DNA, the CDR3 is TGTGCCAGCAGCTTAGCCCCGACACCTTCCTACGAGCAGTACTTC. Amino acids: CASSLAPTPSYEQYF.

The chain is built from TRBV20-1 and TRBJ2-1; 10 nucleotides line up with TRBD2. The CDR3 is 15 amino acids. CDR1 is DFQATT and CDR2 is SNEGSKA in the germline V gene (reference sequence). V was pared by 3 bases and J by 7 bases, with 9 bases of the junction left unmatched. The CDR3 DNA is TGCAGTGCTAGCTTCGGAGCGGGGGGGCAGAATGAGCAGTTCTTC. Amino acids: CSASFGAGGQNEQFF.

This clonotype was seen a few times. This chain links TRBV12-3 or TRBV12-4 with TRBJ1-5; 7 bases align to TRBD1. There are 15 residues in the CDR3. The J segment lost 5 bases and the V segment lost 2 bases, leaving 6 bases of the junction unmatched. The DNA for the CDR3 is TGTGCCAGCAGTTTAAGACAGGGAGTCTATCAGCCCCAGCATTTT. It is translated as CASSLRQGVYQPQHF.

This clonotype was observed a handful of times. V and J are TRBV7-2 and TRBJ2-4; TRBD1 might be the D (5 bases). V was clipped by 5 bases and J by 1 base, with 15 bases between them. Per the germline V gene, CDR1 is SGHTA and CDR2 is FQGNSA. The CDR3 is made up of 16 amino acids. The CDR3 nucleotides read TGTGCCAGCAGCGACCGCAGGGATTCGGCCAAAAACATTCAGTACTTC. This translates into CASSDRRDSAKNIQYF.

In this sample, this clonotype turned up many times. The gene calls are TRBV7-2 and TRBJ2-3; TRBD2 might be the D (6 bases). The CDR3 length is 15 residues. Germline-derived CDR1 and CDR2 are SGHTA and FQGNSA. V was clipped by 3 bases and J by 2 bases, with 12 bases between them. CDR3 coding DNA: TGTGCCAGCAGCTTCCCGGGACTCCTCACAGATACGCAGTATTTT. Translated: CASSFPGLLTDTQYF. Supplemented by reference TRBV7-2 and TRBJ2-3, the full variable domain reads GAGVSQSPSNKVTEKGKDVELRCDPISGHTALYWYRQSLGQGLEFLIYFQGNSAPDKSGLPSDRFSAERTGGSVSTLTIQRTQQEDSAVYLCASSFPGLLTDTQYFGPGTRLTVL.

This clonotype has more than one count but fewer than ten. This chain joins TRBV25-1 and TRBJ1-5, with D possibly matching TRBD1 (5 bases). The germline V and J ends were trimmed by 10 bases and 1 base, with 17 bases remaining between them. Looked up from germline, CDR1 is MGHDK and CDR2 is SYGVNS. This CDR3 is 15 amino acids long. The CDR3, as DNA: TGTGCCACGTATATCAGGGCCCTCAGCAATCAGCCCCAGCATTTT. Translating it yields CATYIRALSNQPQHF.

The J gene is TRBJ1-5, the V gene TRBV7-9; D is uncertain. From germline, CDR1 is SEHNR and CDR2 FQNEAQ (reference sequence). Trimming stripped 1 base from V and 6 bases from J, with 13 bases between. The CDR3 runs to 15 residues. CDR3 amino acids: CASSLGGYMGQPQHF. The DNA of the CDR3 is TGTGCCAGCAGCTTAGGTGGTTACATGGGTCAGCCCCAGCATTTT. The whole variable domain, remainder taken from reference TRBV7-9 and TRBJ1-5, is DTGVSQNPRHKITKRGQNVTFRCDPISEHNRLYWYRQTLGQGPEFLTYFQNEAQLEKSRLLSDRFSAERPKGSFSTLEIQRTEQGDSAMYLCASSLGGYMGQPQHFGDGTRLSIL.

The rearrangement uses TRBV9 and TRBJ2-3; D remains ambiguous. The CDR3 contains 17 residues. The V and J ends lost 6 bases and 2 bases respectively, with 22 bases between them. Germline V gene data show CDR1 as SGDLS and CDR2 as YYNGEE. The CDR3 nucleotides read TGTGCCAGCACTCGGACCCAAAACCATAAATACACAGATACGCAGTATTTT. It codes for CASTRTQNHKYTDTQYF.

In its sample, this clonotype was seen a few times. The chain links TRBV6-5 to TRBJ1-1; TRBD1 is a possible D gene (5 bases). Between the trimmed V and J ends, which lost 8 bases and 10 bases, there was a span of 17 bases. The CDR3 has 12 amino acids. Germline values: CDR1 MNHEY, CDR2 SVGAGI. The CDR3 here is CASVGEARGAFF. The CDR3 DNA reads as TGTGCCAGCGTGGGAGAGGCAAGGGGAGCTTTCTTT.

V gene TRBV27 combines with J gene TRBJ1-5, with a weak D call TRBD1 (6 bases). The V and J ends lost 6 bases and 6 bases respectively, with 18 bases between them. CDR3 length equals 15 residues. Germline V gene data show CDR1 as MNHEY and CDR2 as SMNVEV (reference sequence). The DNA of the CDR3 is TGTGCCAGCAGGGAGGAAACAGGGCGCGGTCAGCCCCAGCATTTT. Translated: CASREETGRGQPQHF.

The chain carries TRBV20-1 and TRBJ2-7, with D tentatively TRBD2 (6 bases). CDR3 size: 13 residues. Germline V gene sequence: CDR1 DFQATT, CDR2 SNEGSKA (reference sequence). Trimming left V 6 bases short and J 0 bases short, with 12 bases between. CDR3 in amino acids: CSAARGSSYEQYF. The DNA of the CDR3 is TGCAGTGCCGCGCGGGGTAGCTCCTACGAGCAGTACTTC.

J is TRBJ2-5 and V is TRBV7-9, with D perhaps being TRBD1 or TRBD2 (5 bases each). Germline CDR1 is SEHNR and CDR2 is FQNEAQ (reference sequence). V shed 5 bases and J shed 5 bases, with 21 bases lying between them. CDR3 length equals 16 residues. DNA for the CDR3: TGTGCCAGCAGCATGTGGTACCCCGAGGGGCCTGAGACCCAGTACTTC. It translates to CASSMWYPEGPETQYF.

This clonotype has a handful of counts. This chain connects TRBV29-1 to TRBJ2-3, with D possibly being TRBD2 (6 bases). The CDR3 has 14 amino acids. V shed 6 bases and J shed 4 bases, with 17 bases lying between them. Germline V gene sequence: CDR1 SQVTM, CDR2 ANQGSEA. CDR3 in amino acids: CSVERNRRADTQYF. The CDR3 DNA reads TGCAGCGTCGAGAGGAATCGGAGGGCAGATACGCAGTATTTT.